Sequencing of this T cell receptor beta chain was carried out in a study of patients and donors after allogeneic stem cell transplantation. This clonotype has more than one count but fewer than ten. One entry per CDR3 protein results from TCRdb running MiXCR on the RT-PCR reads. The sample holds 150,000 to 250,000 distinct CDR3 sequences, roughly 40% seen once. The specimen sequenced was blood, either unsorted or a sorted T cell fraction (not recorded which). This sequence originates from a human donor who was either an allogeneic HSCT recipient or a stem cell or donor lymphocyte infusion donor (not recorded which). It is not recorded whose cells these are; they may come from a transplant donor.

In DNA form, the CDR3 reads TGTGCCAGCAGTTTTTGGCTTTCTGGAAACACCATATATTTT. Translation: CASSFWLSGNTIYF. The chain links TRBV12-3 or TRBV12-4 to TRBJ1-3; D gene uncertain. CDR3 length: 14 amino acids. Trimming pared 3 bases from V and 1 base from J, leaving 7 bases between.